This entry features one T cell receptor beta chain sequence. The CDR3 length is 18 residues. Germline trimming cut 6 bases from V and 4 bases from J; bases unmatched to any gene: 14. Looked up from germline, CDR1 is SQVTM and CDR2 is ANQGSEA. The record originates from a study of blood T cell repertoires in COVID-19. At the level of the study: Acute and convalescent COVID-19 samples came from the United States, Italy and Spain. The analysed material was cDNA or gDNA that came from T cells, B-cell-depleted T cells, or PBMCs.

Under the authors' procedure: Amplification of reference gene primers provided the estimated nucleated cell counts. Using immunoSEQ multiplex PCR, the repertoire was profiled, and TCRdb retains in-frame clones only, with some absent. The V and J calls and clone size are taken from that table; D and trimming were inferred from the DNA. Of roughly 290,000 clones listed, around 87% were seen once; the top ten hold roughly 7.1%. This TCR came from a woman in her 50s who had recovered from COVID-19. The sequenced sample consisted of peripheral blood. The V and J genes are TRBV29-1 and TRBJ2-1; 14 nucleotides match TRBD2. This CDR3 reads CSVPGGLAGEGAYNEQFF. In DNA, the CDR3 is TGCAGCGTCCCGGGGGGACTAGCGGGAGAGGGGGCTTACAATGAGCAGTTCTTC.